This T cell receptor beta chain was obtained from a study of T cell repertoires in cytomegalovirus infection. Study in general: From public TCR beta signatures came an indication of both CMV infection and matching HLA type. Whole-study findings and limits: HLA-C-restricted TCR beta clonotypes specific for CMV led the ex vivo response.

This clonotype has ten or more counts. Its antigen is currently unknown. TCRdb ran MiXCR on the reads and lists one entry per CDR3 protein. Here the sample spans about 600,000 distinct CDR3 sequences, 20% to 25% being singletons. Sequencing used CD8+ T cells from PBMCs. The source of this sequence is a human donor in good health (CMV status not recorded). Some clones in this sample may be carry-over from other donors' samples.

The CDR3 reads CASSPTGREKLFF. CDR3 nucleotides: TGTGCCAGCAGCCCGACAGGAAGGGAAAAACTGTTTTTT. V usage is TRBV11-2 and J usage is TRBJ1-4; D possibly corresponds to TRBD1 (6 bases). Trimming shortened V by 5 bases and J by 8 bases, and 12 bases separated the two germline ends. The germline V gene encodes CDR1 SGHAT and CDR2 FQNNGV. The CDR3 consists of 13 residues.